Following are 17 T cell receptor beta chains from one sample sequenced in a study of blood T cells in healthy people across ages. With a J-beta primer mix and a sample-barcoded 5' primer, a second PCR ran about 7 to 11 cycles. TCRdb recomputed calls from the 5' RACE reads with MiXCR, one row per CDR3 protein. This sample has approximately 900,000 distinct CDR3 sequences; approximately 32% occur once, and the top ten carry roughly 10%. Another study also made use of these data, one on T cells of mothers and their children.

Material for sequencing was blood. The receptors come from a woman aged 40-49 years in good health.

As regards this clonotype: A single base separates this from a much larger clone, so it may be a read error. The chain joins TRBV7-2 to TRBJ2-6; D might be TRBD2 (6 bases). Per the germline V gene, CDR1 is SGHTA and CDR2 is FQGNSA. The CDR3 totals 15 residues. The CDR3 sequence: CAGRLDRAGANVLTF. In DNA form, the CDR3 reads TGTGCCGGCAGACTAGACCGCGCTGGGGCCAACGTCCTGACTTTC.

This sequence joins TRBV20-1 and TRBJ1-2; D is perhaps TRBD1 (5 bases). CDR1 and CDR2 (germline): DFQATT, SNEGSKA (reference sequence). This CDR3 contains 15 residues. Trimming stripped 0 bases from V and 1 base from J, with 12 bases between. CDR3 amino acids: CSARDLRGSNYGYTF. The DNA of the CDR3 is TGCAGTGCTAGAGATCTAAGGGGTAGTAACTATGGCTACACCTTC.

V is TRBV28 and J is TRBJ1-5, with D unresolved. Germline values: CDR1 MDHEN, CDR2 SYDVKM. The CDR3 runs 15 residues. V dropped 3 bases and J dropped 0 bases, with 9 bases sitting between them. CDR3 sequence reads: CASSFQDGSNQPQHF. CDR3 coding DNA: TGTGCCAGCAGTTTTCAGGACGGTAGCAATCAGCCCCAGCATTTT. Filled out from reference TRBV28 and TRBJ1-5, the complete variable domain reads DVKVTQSSRYLVKRTGEKVFLECVQDMDHENMFWYRQDPGLGLRLIYFSYDVKMKEKGDIPEGYSVSREKKERFSLILESASTNQTSMYLCASSFQDGSNQPQHFGDGTRLSIL.

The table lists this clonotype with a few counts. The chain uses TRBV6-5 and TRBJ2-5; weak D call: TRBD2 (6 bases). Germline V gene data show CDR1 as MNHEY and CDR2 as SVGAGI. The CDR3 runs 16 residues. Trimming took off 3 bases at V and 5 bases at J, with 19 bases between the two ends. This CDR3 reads CASSYFWDSPGETQYF. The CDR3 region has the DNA TGTGCCAGCAGTTATTTTTGGGACTCACCTGGGGAGACCCAGTACTTC.

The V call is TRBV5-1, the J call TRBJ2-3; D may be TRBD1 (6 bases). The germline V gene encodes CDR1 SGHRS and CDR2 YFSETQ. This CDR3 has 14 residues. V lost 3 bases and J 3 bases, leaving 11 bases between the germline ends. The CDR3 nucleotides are TGCGCCAGCAGCTCAAACAGGGAAACAGATACGCAGTATTTT. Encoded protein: CASSSNRETDTQYF.

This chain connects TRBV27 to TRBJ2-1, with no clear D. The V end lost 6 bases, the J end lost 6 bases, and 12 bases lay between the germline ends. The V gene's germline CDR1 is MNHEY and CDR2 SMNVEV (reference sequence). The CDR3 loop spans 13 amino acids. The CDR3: CASSNRGVNEQFF. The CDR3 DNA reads TGTGCCAGCAGCAATAGAGGAGTCAATGAGCAGTTCTTC.

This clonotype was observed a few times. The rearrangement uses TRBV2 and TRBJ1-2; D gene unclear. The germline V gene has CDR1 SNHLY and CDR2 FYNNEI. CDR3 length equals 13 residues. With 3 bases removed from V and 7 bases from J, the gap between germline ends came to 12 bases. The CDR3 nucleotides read TGTGCCAGCAGTGATATTCGGGAGGCTGGCTACACCTTC. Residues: CASSDIREAGYTF.

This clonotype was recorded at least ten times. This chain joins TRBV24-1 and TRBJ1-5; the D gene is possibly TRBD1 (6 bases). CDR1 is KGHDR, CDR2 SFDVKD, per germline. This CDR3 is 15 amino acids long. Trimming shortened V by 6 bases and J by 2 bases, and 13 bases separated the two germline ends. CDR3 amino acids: CATSSWGAGNQPQHF. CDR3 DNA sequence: TGTGCCACCAGTTCTTGGGGGGCTGGCAATCAGCCCCAGCATTTT.

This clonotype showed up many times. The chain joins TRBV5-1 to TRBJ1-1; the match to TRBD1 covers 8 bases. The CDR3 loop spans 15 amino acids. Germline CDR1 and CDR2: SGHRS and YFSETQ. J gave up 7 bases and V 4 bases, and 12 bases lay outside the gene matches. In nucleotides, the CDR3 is TGCGCCAGCAGCCTGGACAGGGTGAATGGCAATGAAGCTTTCTTT. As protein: CASSLDRVNGNEAFF.

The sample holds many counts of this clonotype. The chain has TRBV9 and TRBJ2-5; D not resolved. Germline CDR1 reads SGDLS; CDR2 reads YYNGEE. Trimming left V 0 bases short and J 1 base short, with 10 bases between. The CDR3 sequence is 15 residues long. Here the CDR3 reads CASSVAPQIQETQYF. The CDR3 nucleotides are TGTGCCAGCAGCGTAGCTCCCCAGATCCAAGAGACCCAGTACTTC.

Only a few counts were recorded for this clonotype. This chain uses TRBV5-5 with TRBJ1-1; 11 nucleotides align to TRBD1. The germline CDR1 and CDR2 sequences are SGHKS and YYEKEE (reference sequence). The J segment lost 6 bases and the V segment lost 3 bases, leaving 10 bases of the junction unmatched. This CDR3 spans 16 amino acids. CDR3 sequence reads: CASSSGQGALGAEAFF. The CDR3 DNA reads TGTGCCAGCAGCTCCGGACAGGGGGCTTTGGGCGCTGAAGCTTTCTTT.

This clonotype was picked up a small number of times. The CDR3 coding sequence is TGTGCCAGCAGTTGGAAATCCAAGACTGAAGCTTTCTTT. Protein: CASSWKSKTEAFF. The chain couples TRBV27 to TRBJ1-1, with D hard to call. Germline V gene sequence: CDR1 MNHEY, CDR2 SMNVEV (reference sequence). Trimming shortened V by 4 bases and J by 5 bases, and 11 bases separated the two germline ends. The CDR3 totals 13 residues.

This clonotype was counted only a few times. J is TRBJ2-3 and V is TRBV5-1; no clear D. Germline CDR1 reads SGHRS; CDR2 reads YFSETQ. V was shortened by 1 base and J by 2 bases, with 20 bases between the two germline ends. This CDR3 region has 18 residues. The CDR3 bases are TGCGCCAGCAGCTTGCAAGTGGTAAGGGAACGAGACACAGATACGCAGTATTTT. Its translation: CASSLQVVRERDTDTQYF.

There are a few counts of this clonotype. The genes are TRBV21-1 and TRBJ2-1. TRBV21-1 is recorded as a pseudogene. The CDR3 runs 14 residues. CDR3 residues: CASSKDYLYNEQFF. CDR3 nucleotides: TGTGCCAGCAGCAAAGACTATCTCTACAATGAGCAGTTCTTC.

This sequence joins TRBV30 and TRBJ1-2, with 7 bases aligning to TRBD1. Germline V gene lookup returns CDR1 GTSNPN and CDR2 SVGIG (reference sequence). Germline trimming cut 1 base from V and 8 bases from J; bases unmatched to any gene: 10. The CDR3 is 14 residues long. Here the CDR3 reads CAWSDRDSYRGYTF. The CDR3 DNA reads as TGTGCCTGGAGTGACCGGGACAGCTATAGGGGCTACACCTTC.

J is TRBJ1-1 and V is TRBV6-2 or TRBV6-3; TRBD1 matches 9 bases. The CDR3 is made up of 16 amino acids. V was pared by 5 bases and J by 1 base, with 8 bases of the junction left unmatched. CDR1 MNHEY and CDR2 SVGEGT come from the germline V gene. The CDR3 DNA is TGTGCCAGCAGTGCAGGACCGGGACAGGGGAACACTGAAGCTTTCTTT. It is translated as CASSAGPGQGNTEAFF.

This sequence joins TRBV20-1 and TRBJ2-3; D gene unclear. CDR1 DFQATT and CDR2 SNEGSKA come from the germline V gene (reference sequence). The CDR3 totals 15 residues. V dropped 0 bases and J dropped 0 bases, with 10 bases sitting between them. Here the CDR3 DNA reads TGCAGTGCTAGAGATCCTGCCAGGAGCACAGATACGCAGTATTTT. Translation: CSARDPARSTDTQYF.